These 2 T cell receptor beta chains came from one sample sequenced in a study of OX40 agonist ivuxolimab in advanced cancers. TCRdb's table, derived via immunoSEQ multiplex PCR, lists solely in-frame clones and lacks some. The sample includes 55,000 to 60,000 clones, over 90% of them seen just once. The sequencing used CD4+ or CD8+ T cells sorted from blood, collected in a trial of the OX40 agonist ivuxolimab. The receptors were gathered from an adult with an advanced solid tumor such as melanoma, head and neck, liver or kidney cancer.

Only one count was recorded for this clone. The chain joins TRBV4-1 to TRBJ2-7; perhaps TRBD2 as D (6 bases). Trimming took 0 bases from V and 0 from J, leaving 12 bases between them. The CDR3 covers 16 residues. Germline V CDR1 and CDR2: MGHRA, YSYEKL. The CDR3: CASSQDRGGTSYEQYF. The CDR3 DNA reads as TGCGCCAGCAGCCAAGATCGTGGGGGGACCTCCTACGAGCAGTACTTC.

V and J are TRBV7-6 and TRBJ2-7; 7 nucleotides agree with TRBD1. V was pared by 5 bases and J by 0 bases, with 7 bases of the junction left unmatched. The CDR3 is 15 amino acids. CDR1 and CDR2 (germline): SGHVS, FNYEAQ. DNA for the CDR3: TGTGCCAGCAGCGCCTCGACAGGGAGCTCCTACGAGCAGTACTTC. Translating it yields CASSASTGSSYEQYF.